These T cell receptor beta chains were read from a single sample in a study of technical replicates of blood from a handful of donors. The protocol was immunoSEQ multiplex PCR, while the TCRdb copy is restricted to in-frame clones and leaves out a portion. The data show 74,000 or so clones, with approximately 96% seen just once and roughly 0.33% held by the top ten. The specimen was T cells isolated from PBMCs. The receptors here all came from a human donor in good health. The CDR3 runs from the conserved cysteine through the conserved F or W. The order of the fields is CDR3 protein, CDR3 DNA, clone size, J gene, CDR3 length, V gene, D gene. The D gene is left open where the match is weak. Where a row states a size, it is once, few, many or the class of an expanded clone; other rows omit it.

CDR3aa: CGEIPGQGSYEQYF
CDR3nt: TGCGGGGAGATTCCGGGACAGGGGAGCTACGAGCAGTACTTC
abundance: .
j_gene: TRBJ2-7
len: 14
v_gene: TRBV29-1
d_gene: TRBD1

CDR3aa: CAWSGETGTGHEKLFF
CDR3nt: TGTGCCTGGAGTGGGGAAACCGGGACAGGGCATGAAAAACTGTTTTTT
abundance: .
j_gene: TRBJ1-4
len: 16
v_gene: TRBV30
d_gene: TRBD1

CDR3aa: CASIEDSSYEQYF
CDR3nt: TGTGCCAGCATCGAGGACAGTTCCTACGAGCAGTACTTC
abundance: .
j_gene: TRBJ2-7
len: 13
v_gene: TRBV6-5
d_gene: .

CDR3aa: CASSLIPTVQETQYF
CDR3nt: TGTGCCAGCAGCTTAATCCCGACAGTCCAAGAGACCCAGTACTTC
abundance: .
j_gene: TRBJ2-5
len: 15
v_gene: TRBV11-3
d_gene: .

CDR3aa: CASATGKTEAFF
CDR3nt: TGTGCCAGCGCGACAGGGAAGACTGAAGCTTTCTTT
abundance: .
j_gene: TRBJ1-1
len: 12
v_gene: TRBV19
d_gene: TRBD1

CDR3aa: CASSLDRGEAFF
CDR3nt: TGCGCCAGCAGCCTAGACAGGGGTGAAGCTTTCTTT
abundance: .
j_gene: TRBJ1-1
len: 12
v_gene: TRBV5-1
d_gene: TRBD1

CDR3aa: CASSQGSYSNQPQHF
CDR3nt: TGTGCCAGCAGCCAGGGAAGCTATAGCAATCAGCCCCAGCATTTT
abundance: .
j_gene: TRBJ1-5
len: 15
v_gene: TRBV6-5
d_gene: .

CDR3aa: CASSLNWNTEAFF
CDR3nt: TGTGCCAGCAGCTTAAACTGGAACACTGAAGCTTTCTTT
abundance: once
j_gene: TRBJ1-1
len: 13
v_gene: TRBV11-3
d_gene: .

CDR3aa: CASSLGGGSSTDTQYF
CDR3nt: TGCGCCAGCAGCTTGGGCGGGGGGAGCAGCACAGATACGCAGTATTTT
abundance: .
j_gene: TRBJ2-3
len: 16
v_gene: TRBV5-1
d_gene: TRBD2

CDR3aa: CASSGMRGTDTQYF
CDR3nt: TGTGCCAGCAGCGGGATGCGGGGCACAGATACGCAGTATTTT
abundance: .
j_gene: TRBJ2-3
len: 14
v_gene: TRBV11-2
d_gene: .

CDR3aa: CASSSGGLGGTDTQYF
CDR3nt: TGTGCCAGCAGTTCAGGAGGCCTGGGCGGCACAGATACGCAGTATTTT
abundance: .
j_gene: TRBJ2-3
len: 16
v_gene: TRBV28
d_gene: .

CDR3aa: CATSRDRSLAKNIQYF
CDR3nt: TGTGCCACCAGCAGGGACAGGTCTCTAGCCAAAAACATTCAGTACTTC
abundance: .
j_gene: TRBJ2-4
len: 16
v_gene: TRBV15
d_gene: TRBD1

CDR3aa: CAWSGTGGQPQHF
CDR3nt: TGTGCCTGGAGTGGGACAGGAGGTCAGCCCCAGCATTTT
abundance: .
j_gene: TRBJ1-5
len: 13
v_gene: TRBV30
d_gene: TRBD1

CDR3aa: CASSYSYGLPYEQYF
CDR3nt: TGTGCCAGCAGTTACTCGTACGGGTTACCCTACGAGCAGTACTTC
abundance: .
j_gene: TRBJ2-7
len: 15
v_gene: TRBV6-6
d_gene: .

CDR3aa: CASSFSGTGIYEQYF
CDR3nt: TGTGCCAGCAGCTTTTCCGGGACAGGAATCTACGAGCAGTACTTC
abundance: .
j_gene: TRBJ2-7
len: 15
v_gene: TRBV5-4
d_gene: TRBD1

CDR3aa: CASSLHGTFGEQYF
CDR3nt: TGTGCCAGCAGCTTACACGGGACTTTTGGGGAGCAGTACTTC
abundance: .
j_gene: TRBJ2-7
len: 14
v_gene: TRBV5-4
d_gene: .

CDR3aa: CASSRPLAGVLDTQYF
CDR3nt: TGTGCCAGCAGCCGACCACTAGCGGGAGTGCTCGATACGCAGTATTTT
abundance: .
j_gene: TRBJ2-3
len: 16
v_gene: TRBV7-2
d_gene: TRBD2

CDR3aa: CSVGDRGRLQYF
CDR3nt: TGCAGCGTGGGGGACAGGGGGCGATTGCAGTACTTC
abundance: .
j_gene: TRBJ2-7
len: 12
v_gene: TRBV29-1
d_gene: TRBD1

CDR3aa: CASSLSAVQPQHF
CDR3nt: TGTGCCAGCAGTTTATCCGCGGTCCAGCCCCAGCATTTT
abundance: .
j_gene: TRBJ1-5
len: 13
v_gene: TRBV27
d_gene: .

CDR3aa: CASSERDSGEKLFF
CDR3nt: TGTGCCAGCAGTGAACGGGATTCGGGTGAAAAACTGTTTTTT
abundance: .
j_gene: TRBJ1-4
len: 14
v_gene: TRBV25-1
d_gene: .

CDR3aa: CASSQELVRELGELFF
CDR3nt: TGTGCCAGCAGCCAAGAATTGGTGAGGGAACTCGGGGAGCTGTTTTTT
abundance: .
j_gene: TRBJ2-2
len: 16
v_gene: TRBV4-2
d_gene: .

CDR3aa: CASSEARTQYF
CDR3nt: TGTGCCAGCAGTGAAGCGAGGACGCAGTATTTT
abundance: .
j_gene: TRBJ2-3
len: 11
v_gene: TRBV2
d_gene: .

CDR3aa: CASRLERETLGETQYF
CDR3nt: TGTGCCAGTCGACTGGAGCGGGAGACCCTGGGAGAGACCCAGTACTTC
abundance: .
j_gene: TRBJ2-5
len: 16
v_gene: TRBV6-6
d_gene: TRBD2

CDR3aa: CASSLGGQGEETQYF
CDR3nt: TGTGCCAGCAGTTTGGGAGGACAGGGGGAAGAGACCCAGTACTTC
abundance: .
j_gene: TRBJ2-5
len: 15
v_gene: TRBV28
d_gene: TRBD1

CDR3aa: CASSEGTGTGNTIYF
CDR3nt: TGTGCCAGCAGCGAAGGGACAGGGACTGGAAACACCATATATTTT
abundance: .
j_gene: TRBJ1-3
len: 15
v_gene: TRBV9
d_gene: TRBD1

CDR3aa: CASSFPKSGSISYNEQFF
CDR3nt: TGTGCCAGCAGTTTCCCCAAAAGCGGGTCTATCTCCTACAATGAGCAGTTCTTC
abundance: .
j_gene: TRBJ2-1
len: 18
v_gene: TRBV28
d_gene: .